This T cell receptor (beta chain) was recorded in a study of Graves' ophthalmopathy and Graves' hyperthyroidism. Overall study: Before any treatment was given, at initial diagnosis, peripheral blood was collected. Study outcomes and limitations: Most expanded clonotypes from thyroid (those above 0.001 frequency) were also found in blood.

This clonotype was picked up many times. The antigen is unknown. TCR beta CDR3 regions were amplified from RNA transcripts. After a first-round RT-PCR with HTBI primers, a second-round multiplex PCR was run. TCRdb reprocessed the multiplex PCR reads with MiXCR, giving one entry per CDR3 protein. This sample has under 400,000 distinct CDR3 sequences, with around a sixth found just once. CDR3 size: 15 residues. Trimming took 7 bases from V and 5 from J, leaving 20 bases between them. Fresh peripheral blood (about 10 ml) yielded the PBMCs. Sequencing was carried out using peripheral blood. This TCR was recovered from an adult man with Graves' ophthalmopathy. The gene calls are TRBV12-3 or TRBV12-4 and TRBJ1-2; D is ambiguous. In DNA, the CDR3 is TGTGCCAGCATCTCGGACGCGGCCCTTTGGTATGGCTACACCTTC. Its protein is CASISDAALWYGYTF.